Listed here is a single T cell receptor beta chain. The source of the sample is a study of cytomegalovirus exposure and HLA in healthy donors. Generated by immunoSEQ multiplex PCR, the TCRdb table keeps only in-frame clones and is missing some. The table has about 160,000 clones, around 81% seen once. V was trimmed by 5 bases and J by 4 bases, leaving 15 bases between them. The CDR3 has 14 residues. Looked up from germline, CDR1 is SGHTA and CDR2 is FQGTGA. This clonotype originated in a man aged 30 to 45 in good health and CMV-seropositive. The sequencing input was PBMCs. The chain combines TRBV7-3 with TRBJ2-7; perhaps TRBD1 as D (7 bases). CDR3 in DNA: TGTGCCAGCAGCCGGGAGCCAGGGGGTTACGAGCAGTACTTC. Protein sequence: CASSREPGGYEQYF. Combining the CDR3 with reference TRBV7-3 and TRBJ2-7 gives the whole variable domain GAGVSQTPSNKVTEKGKYVELRCDPISGHTALYWYRQSLGQGPEFLIYFQGTGAADDSGLPNDRFFAVRPEGSVSTLKIQRTERGDSAVYLCASSREPGGYEQYFGPGTRLTVT.